The 28 T cell receptor beta chains below all came from one sample that was sequenced in a study of OX40 agonist ivuxolimab in advanced cancers. The data were produced by immunoSEQ multiplex PCR, yet TCRdb's version contains in-frame clones alone and is incomplete. The sample gives some 85,000 clones, 90% to 95% of which show up once; approximately 2.4% is in the top ten. Sequencing used CD4+ or CD8+ T cells sorted from blood, obtained in a trial of the OX40 agonist ivuxolimab. These receptors originate from an adult with an advanced solid tumor such as melanoma, head and neck, liver or kidney cancer.

V is TRBV14 and J is TRBJ2-7; D might be TRBD2 (5 bases). CDR1 is SGHDN and CDR2 is FVKESK in the germline V gene. The CDR3 loop spans 15 amino acids. Trimming left V 0 bases short and J 3 bases short, with 12 bases between. CDR3 nucleotide sequence: TGTGCCAGCAGCCAAGATCTAGCCGCTTACTACGAGCAGTACTTC. Protein product: CASSQDLAAYYEQYF.

The J gene is TRBJ2-5, the V gene TRBV28; a weak D match, TRBD2 (6 bases). The CDR3 runs 16 residues. Germline CDR1 reads MDHEN; CDR2 reads SYDVKM. The germline V and J ends were trimmed by 1 base and 5 bases, with 17 bases remaining between them. CDR3 amino acids: CASSLSGTLEGETQYF. As DNA, the CDR3 is TGTGCCAGCAGTTTATCCGGGACTCTCGAAGGGGAGACCCAGTACTTC.

The J gene is TRBJ2-2, the V gene TRBV7-8, with D perhaps TRBD2 (6 bases). Looked up from germline, CDR1 is SGHVS and CDR2 is FQNEAQ. Trimming left V 5 bases short and J 1 base short, with 17 bases between. This CDR3 spans 17 amino acids. This CDR3 reads CASSPRQRVLNTGELFF. The DNA for the CDR3 is TGTGCCAGCAGCCCGCGCCAGCGGGTGCTGAACACCGGGGAGCTGTTTTTT.

The gene calls are TRBV6-1 and TRBJ1-1; no clear D. The CDR3 is 14 amino acids. Germline V gene data show CDR1 as MNHNS and CDR2 as SASEGT. Trimming left V 11 bases short and J 5 bases short, with 21 bases between. In DNA form, the CDR3 reads TGTGCCGCCGACACGGTTGTTGGGAGTACTGAAGCTTTCTTT. It translates to CAADTVVGSTEAFF.

The V gene is TRBV7-3, the J gene TRBJ2-1; 7 nucleotides line up with TRBD2. With V trimmed by 5 bases and J by 0 bases, 7 bases remained unmatched. Germline assignment: CDR1 SGHTA and CDR2 FQGTGA. The CDR3 loop spans 16 amino acids. The CDR3: CASSAYGGSSYNEQFF. As DNA, the CDR3 is TGTGCCAGCAGCGCGTACGGGGGGAGCTCCTACAATGAGCAGTTCTTC.

The rearrangement uses TRBV2 and TRBJ2-7; 9 nucleotides agree with TRBD2. V was pared by 8 bases and J by 7 bases, with 9 bases of the junction left unmatched. Germline assignment: CDR1 SNHLY and CDR2 FYNNEI. The CDR3 extends over 13 amino acids. As DNA, the CDR3 is TGTGCCAGCCGGATAGCGGGAGTTGGTGAGCAGTACTTC. Amino acids: CASRIAGVGEQYF.

The chain uses TRBV5-1 and TRBJ1-4; D is possibly TRBD1 (6 bases). Germline V gives CDR1 SGHRS, CDR2 YFSETQ. The CDR3 runs 15 residues. V lost 1 base and J 5 bases, leaving 12 bases between the germline ends. CDR3 sequence reads: CASSLMGHQNEKLFF. The CDR3 DNA is TGCGCCAGCAGCTTGATGGGACACCAGAATGAAAAACTGTTTTTT.

The table lists this clone with a few counts. The junction does not match germline at one end; this may be a read error. This chain uses TRBV7-6 with TRBJ1-3, with unresolved D. CDR1 is SGHVS and CDR2 is FNYEAQ in the germline V gene. This CDR3 spans 13 amino acids. The CDR3 bases are TGTGCCAGCAGCAAGACGTCTGGAAACACCATGTATTTT. Protein: CASSKTSGNTMYF.

V usage is TRBV23-1 and J usage is TRBJ2-1; 7 bases agree with TRBD2. TRBV23-1 is given ORF status, its function remaining uncertain. The CDR3 sequence is 19 residues long. V trimming: 4 bases; J trimming: 0 bases; junction bases outside the gene matches: 15. This CDR3 is CASSRGLVPSLGSYNEQFF. The CDR3 DNA reads TGCGCCAGCAGTCGAGGACTAGTACCCTCCCTCGGCTCCTACAATGAGCAGTTCTTC.

The V and J genes are TRBV4-2 and TRBJ2-3; D remains unclear. Deletions cut 0 bases from V and 2 bases from J, with 9 bases between. CDR3 length equals 15 residues. Germline V gene data show CDR1 as LGHNA and CDR2 as YNFKEQ. The CDR3 protein is CASSQEDFHTDTQYF. The CDR3 bases are TGTGCCAGCAGCCAAGAAGACTTCCACACAGATACGCAGTATTTT.

Concerning this clone: Different DNA sequences within this sample yield the same CDR3. The rearrangement links TRBV18 to TRBJ2-2; D unresolved. This CDR3 spans 14 amino acids. In germline, CDR1 is KGHSH, CDR2 LQKENI. V lost 3 bases and J lost 0, with 5 bases in between. The CDR3 loop is CASSPLTNTGELFF. The CDR3 region has the DNA TGTGCCAGCTCACCGCTAACGAACACCGGGGAGCTGTTTTTT.

The chain employs TRBV2 and TRBJ2-2; D gene ambiguous. V was clipped by 4 bases and J by 4 bases, with 7 bases between them. CDR3 length: 13 residues. CDR1 and CDR2 (germline): SNHLY, FYNNEI. The CDR3 region is CASSVASTGELFF. The CDR3 DNA is TGTGCCAGCAGTGTGGCTAGCACCGGGGAGCTGTTTTTT.

This chain links TRBV15 with TRBJ2-7, with TRBD1 matching over 11 bases. Per germline, CDR1 LNHNV and CDR2 YYDKDF (reference sequence). This CDR3 spans 15 amino acids. Unmatched junction bases numbered 8, after V lost 3 bases and J lost 7 bases. CDR3 nucleotide sequence: TGTGCCACCAGCAGGGCCGGACAGGGGGCTCGTGAGCAGTACTTC. As protein: CATSRAGQGAREQYF.

This clone occurred once. The V call is TRBV5-1, the J call TRBJ2-5, with 10 nucleotides matching TRBD2. Trimming took 1 base from V and 2 from J; bases not matched to a gene: 5. Germline V gene sequence: CDR1 SGHRS, CDR2 YFSETQ. There are 16 residues in the CDR3. CDR3 DNA: TGCGCCAGCAGCTTGATAGCGGGAGGCCAACAAGAGACCCAGTACTTC. This gives the protein CASSLIAGGQQETQYF.

The chain carries TRBV5-1 and TRBJ2-2; TRBD1 might be the D (7 bases). Trimming cost V 1 base and J 4 bases, with 14 bases left between them. Germline lookup yields CDR1 SGHRS and CDR2 YFSETQ. There are 16 residues in the CDR3. The CDR3 loop reads CASSLQGVSGTGELFF. In DNA form, the CDR3 reads TGCGCCAGCAGCTTGCAGGGGGTTAGCGGCACCGGGGAGCTGTTTTTT.

V is TRBV5-6 and J is TRBJ2-5, with 14 bases lining up with TRBD2. The DNA end lines up better with TRBJ2-7; the J call may be wrong. The CDR3 spans 16 residues. Germline loops: CDR1 SGHDT, CDR2 YYEEEE. The CDR3 DNA reads TGTGCCAGCAGCCCTAGGGGACTAGCGGGAGTATACGAGCAGTACTTC. It is translated as CASSPRGLAGVYEQYF.

This clone was seen just once. V and J are TRBV11-1 and TRBJ2-3; D may be TRBD1 or TRBD2 (5 bases each). Trimming removed 5 bases from V and 4 bases from J, with 19 bases in between. The CDR3 has 16 amino acids. Germline V CDR1 and CDR2: SGHAT, FQDESV (reference sequence). In DNA form, the CDR3 reads TGTGCCAGCAGCCTTGGGTGGGGACCGGGCCCAGATACGCAGTATTTT. Translating it yields CASSLGWGPGPDTQYF.

The rearrangement joins TRBV18 to TRBJ2-5; D possibly corresponds to TRBD1 (6 bases). Trimming removed 0 bases from V and 5 bases from J, with 13 bases in between. The CDR3 is made up of 15 amino acids. Looked up from germline, CDR1 is KGHSH and CDR2 is LQKENI. CDR3 residues: CASSPPGRQGETQYF. CDR3 bases: TGTGCCAGCTCACCACCGGGGCGGCAGGGGGAGACCCAGTACTTC.

The rearrangement joins TRBV7-2 to TRBJ1-4; TRBD1 aligns across 7 bases. The germline V gene encodes CDR1 SGHTA and CDR2 FQGNSA. The junction had 6 bases not matched to a gene; V was cut back by 6 bases and J by 5 bases. This CDR3 region has 14 residues. DNA for the CDR3: TGTGCCAGCAGTACTCAGGGGGACAATGAAAAACTGTTTTTT. Its protein product is CASSTQGDNEKLFF.

J is TRBJ2-7 and V is TRBV7-3; TRBD2 might be the D (5 bases). The CDR3 has 15 amino acids. Germline loops: CDR1 SGHTA, CDR2 FQGTGA. Trimming took 1 base from V and 0 from J, leaving 10 bases between them. CDR3 sequence: CASSLRPGSSYEQYF. The CDR3 DNA reads as TGTGCCAGCAGCTTAAGACCGGGGAGCTCCTACGAGCAGTACTTC.

The chain couples TRBV28 to TRBJ2-1; D possibly corresponds to TRBD2 (6 bases). Trimming removed 6 bases at V and 0 bases at J, with 12 bases between. CDR3 length: 15 amino acids. Germline loops: CDR1 MDHEN, CDR2 SYDVKM. The CDR3 is CASRDAGYSYNEQFF. The CDR3 nucleotides read TGTGCCAGCAGAGATGCGGGGTACTCCTACAATGAGCAGTTCTTC.

The V and J genes are TRBV5-1 and TRBJ1-3, with 10 nucleotides matching TRBD1. The germline V gene has CDR1 SGHRS and CDR2 YFSETQ. Losses at the gene ends were 2 bases for V and 1 base for J; bases not matched to a gene: 6. The length of the CDR3 is 17 residues. CDR3 DNA sequence: TGCGCCAGCAGCTTTACCGGGACAGGGGCTTCTGGAAACACCATATATTTT. Its translation: CASSFTGTGASGNTIYF. The full variable domain, completed using reference TRBV5-1 and TRBJ1-3, is KAGVTQTPRYLIKTRGQQVTLSCSPISGHRSVSWYQQTPGQGLQFLFEYFSETQRNKGNFPGRFSGRQFSNSRSEMNVSTLELGDSALYLCASSFTGTGASGNTIYFGEGSWLTVV.

The chain uses TRBV5-1 and TRBJ1-3; D gene uncertain. Germline loops: CDR1 SGHRS, CDR2 YFSETQ. CDR3 length equals 14 residues. Trimming cost V 0 bases and J 4 bases, with 8 bases left between them. The CDR3 here is CASSLAGSGNTIYF. CDR3 DNA sequence: TGCGCCAGCAGCTTGGCTGGTTCCGGAAACACCATATATTTT.

The rearrangement joins TRBV29-1 to TRBJ1-4; D unresolved. With 4 bases removed from V and 5 bases from J, the gap between germline ends came to 11 bases. CDR1 is SQVTM, CDR2 ANQGSEA, per germline. There are 13 residues in the CDR3. The CDR3 nucleotides read TGCAGCGTTGCTGGGAGTTTGAATGAAAAACTGTTTTTT. This translates into CSVAGSLNEKLFF.

This clone was counted once. The V and J genes are TRBV11-2 and TRBJ2-3; 9 bases are a match to TRBD1. There are 14 residues in the CDR3. Germline CDR1 is SGHAT and CDR2 is FQNNGV. V shed 4 bases and J 3 bases; nucleotides not matched to a gene: 2. CDR3 sequence (DNA): TGTGCCAGCAGCTGGGGGACAGGGACAGATACGCAGTATTTT. Protein sequence: CASSWGTGTDTQYF.

V and J are TRBV19 and TRBJ1-5; 7 positions match TRBD1. CDR3 size: 16 residues. Trimming cost V 1 base and J 0 bases; bases outside gene matches: 3. Germline V gives CDR1 LNHDA, CDR2 SQIVND (reference sequence). CDR3 amino acids: CASSIVAGGSNQPQHF. The CDR3 nucleotides read TGTGCCAGTAGTATAGTAGCAGGGGGTAGCAATCAGCCCCAGCATTTT.

The chain combines TRBV30 with TRBJ2-4; D possibly corresponds to TRBD2 (6 bases). This CDR3 region has 14 residues. Trimming removed 3 bases at V and 9 bases at J, with 18 bases between. Germline V gene lookup returns CDR1 GTSNPN and CDR2 SVGIG (reference sequence). This CDR3 reads CAWSPGSRGGIQYF. The CDR3 DNA reads as TGTGCCTGGAGCCCGGGTTCACGGGGAGGCATTCAGTACTTC.

This clone was seen only once. CDR3 nucleotides: TGTGCCAGCAGCCCACAGGGAGGGAACACTGAAGCTTTCTTT. Translation gives CASSPQGGNTEAFF. The gene calls are TRBV7-2 and TRBJ1-1, with D possibly TRBD1 on 6 matching bases. CDR1 and CDR2 from the germline V gene are SGHTA and FQGNSA. CDR3 length: 14 amino acids. The V and J ends lost 5 bases and 1 base respectively, with 11 bases between them. Supplemented by reference TRBV7-2 and TRBJ1-1, the full variable domain reads GAGVSQSPSNKVTEKGKDVELRCDPISGHTALYWYRQSLGQGLEFLIYFQGNSAPDKSGLPSDRFSAERTGGSVSTLTIQRTQQEDSAVYLCASSPQGGNTEAFFGQGTRLTVV.